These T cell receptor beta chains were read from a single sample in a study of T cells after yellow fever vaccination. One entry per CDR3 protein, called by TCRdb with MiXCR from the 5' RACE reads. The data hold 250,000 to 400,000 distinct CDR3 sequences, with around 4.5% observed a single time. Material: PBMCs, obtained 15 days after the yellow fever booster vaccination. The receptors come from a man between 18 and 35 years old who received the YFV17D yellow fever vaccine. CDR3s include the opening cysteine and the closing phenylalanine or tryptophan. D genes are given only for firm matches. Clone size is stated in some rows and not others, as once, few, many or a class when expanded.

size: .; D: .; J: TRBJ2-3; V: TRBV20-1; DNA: TGCAGTGCCCCCTCTCCGCGGGGGCCTGCAGATACGCAGTATTTT; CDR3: CSAPSPRGPADTQYF
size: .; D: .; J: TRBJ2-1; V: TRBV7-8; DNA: TGTGCCAGCAGCTTAGCGCGAGGGGACAATGAGCAGTTCTTC; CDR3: CASSLARGDNEQFF
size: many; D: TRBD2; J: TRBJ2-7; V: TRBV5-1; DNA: TGCGCCAGCAGCTTGGCCCCTAGCGGGGGGGCGTCCTACGAGCAGTACTTC; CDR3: CASSLAPSGGASYEQYF
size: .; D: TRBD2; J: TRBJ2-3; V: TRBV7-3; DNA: TGTGCCAGCAGAGTGGCGGGGGGGCCCACAGATACGCAGTATTTT; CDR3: CASRVAGGPTDTQYF
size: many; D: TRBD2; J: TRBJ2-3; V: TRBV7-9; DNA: TGTGCCAGCAGCTCGGCAAGACTAGCGTCAGATACGCAGTATTTT; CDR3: CASSSARLASDTQYF
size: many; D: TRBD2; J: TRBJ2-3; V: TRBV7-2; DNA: TGTGCCAGCAGCTTAGTGGCTAGCGGGGGGGATGATACGCAGTATTTT; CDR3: CASSLVASGGDDTQYF
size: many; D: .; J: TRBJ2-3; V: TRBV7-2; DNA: TGTGCCAGCAGCTTAAGCGCGGGCACAGATACGCAGTATTTT; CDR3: CASSLSAGTDTQYF
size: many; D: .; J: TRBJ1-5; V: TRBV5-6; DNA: TGTGCCAGCAGCTCGGGGGGCTTTGGGAATCAGCCCCAGCATTTT; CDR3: CASSSGGFGNQPQHF
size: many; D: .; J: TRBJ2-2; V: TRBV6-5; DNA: TGTGCCAGCAGTTACGGGGAAAACACCGGGGAGCTGTTTTTT; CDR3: CASSYGENTGELFF
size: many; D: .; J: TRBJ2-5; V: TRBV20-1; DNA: TGCAGTGCTAGAGATGAAGGGCTGTCAGAGACCCAGTACTTC; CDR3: CSARDEGLSETQYF
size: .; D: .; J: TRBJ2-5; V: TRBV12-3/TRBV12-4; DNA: TGTGCCAGCAGTTTTACGCGTCCCCTAGGGGAGACCCAGTACTTC; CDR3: CASSFTRPLGETQYF